The 10 T cell receptor beta chains below all came from one sample that was sequenced in a study of a mutant IDH1 vaccine in newly diagnosed glioma. Sequencing was performed with immunoSEQ multiplex PCR; in TCRdb, only in-frame clones are kept and a portion is missing. Of 40,000 to 50,000 clones detected, over 75% appear once; the ten largest clones hold 1.5% to 2%. The antigens these receptors bind are not known. Time point defined: week 5, during vaccination. Vaccination comprised doses that each held 300 ug of mutant IDH1 20-mer peptide, plus topical imiquimod. Sequenced here: PBMCs, sampled from a glioma patient whose treatment included an IDH1 peptide vaccine. The source of these receptors is a man aged 40-50 years with glioma.

This chain joins TRBV4-3 and TRBJ2-7; possibly TRBD2 for D (6 bases). Germline V lookup: CDR1 LGHNA, CDR2 YSLEER. The CDR3 spans 17 residues. V lost 1 base and J 3 bases, leaving 19 bases between the germline ends. This CDR3 is CASSQARSGLINYEQYF. The CDR3 DNA is TGCGCCAGCAGCCAAGCCCGTAGCGGCCTCATAAACTACGAGCAGTACTTC.

The rearrangement joins TRBV18 to TRBJ2-3; TRBD2 agrees at 7 bases. Germline lookup yields CDR1 KGHSH and CDR2 LQKENI. There are 16 residues in the CDR3. The J segment lost 2 bases and the V segment lost 3 bases, leaving 8 bases of the junction unmatched. The CDR3 nucleotides read TGTGCCAGCTCACCGACTAGCTTGGCCTACACAGATACGCAGTATTTT. This encodes CASSPTSLAYTDTQYF. Drawing the rest from reference TRBV18 and TRBJ2-3, the complete variable domain is NAGVMQNPRHLVRRRGQEARLRCSPMKGHSHVYWYRQLPEEGLKFMVYLQKENIIDESGMPKERFSAEFPKEGPSILRIQQVVRGDSAAYFCASSPTSLAYTDTQYFGPGTRLTVL.

The V call is TRBV6-5, the J call TRBJ2-1; D not certain. The CDR3 is made up of 12 amino acids. Trimming left V 5 bases short and J 9 bases short, with 11 bases between. CDR1 is MNHEY and CDR2 is SVGAGI in the germline V gene. CDR3 sequence: CASSATSFEQFF. The DNA for the CDR3 is TGTGCCAGCAGTGCTACCAGCTTTGAGCAGTTCTTC.

This clone rates as medium-sized. V usage is TRBV9 and J usage is TRBJ2-7; TRBD2 is a possible D gene (5 bases). Looked up from germline, CDR1 is SGDLS and CDR2 is YYNGEE. The CDR3 consists of 15 residues. Trimming took off 0 bases at V and 2 bases at J, with 12 bases between the two ends. For the CDR3, the DNA is TGTGCCAGCAGCGTAGCATCCGGGGTAGCCTACGAGCAGTACTTC. Its translation: CASSVASGVAYEQYF.

The rearrangement joins TRBV28 to TRBJ2-7, with TRBD1 identical over 7 bases. In germline, CDR1 is MDHEN, CDR2 SYDVKM. The trim removed 10 bases at V and 2 bases at J, leaving 11 bases unmatched. The CDR3 is 14 amino acids. CDR3 region: CAIMPGQSTYEQYF. The CDR3 nucleotides read TGTGCCATTATGCCGGGACAGTCCACCTACGAGCAGTACTTC.

The gene calls are TRBV11-2 and TRBJ2-7, with 7 bases lining up with TRBD1. The CDR3 is made up of 15 amino acids. CDR1 and CDR2 (germline): SGHAT, FQNNGV. Trimming took 5 bases from V and 5 from J; bases not matched to a gene: 12. CDR3 in amino acids: CASSTRTGGWDEQYF. In DNA form, the CDR3 reads TGTGCCAGCAGCACCCGGACAGGCGGCTGGGACGAGCAGTACTTC. The variable domain in full, with the rest retrieved from reference TRBV11-2 and TRBJ2-7, is EAGVAQSPRYKIIEKRQSVAFWCNPISGHATLYWYQQILGQGPKLLIQFQNNGVVDDSQLPKDRFSAERLKGVDSTLKIQPAKLEDSAVYLCASSTRTGGWDEQYFGPGTRLTVT.

The CDR3: CASSDYSYPNEKLFF. Here the CDR3 DNA reads TGCGCCAGCAGCGACTACAGCTACCCTAATGAAAAACTGTTTTTT. The rearrangement links TRBV5-1 to TRBJ1-4, with D uncertain. Germline V gives CDR1 SGHRS, CDR2 YFSETQ. V lost 4 bases and J 3 bases, leaving 13 bases between the germline ends. This CDR3 has 15 amino acids.

The genes are TRBV5-8 and TRBJ2-2; D is perhaps TRBD2 (6 bases). This CDR3 is 14 amino acids long. The V end was cut by 4 bases, the J end by 2 bases, with 9 bases between. Germline values: CDR1 SGHTS, CDR2 YDEGEE. DNA for the CDR3: TGTGCCAGCAGCGCGGGACTTAACACCGGGGAGCTGTTTTTT. Its protein is CASSAGLNTGELFF.

By sample fraction, this clone is medium-sized (0.01 to 0.1%). The genes are TRBV7-9 and TRBJ1-1; maybe TRBD1 (6 bases). The CDR3 is 13 residues long. Trimming removed 7 bases from V and 0 bases from J, with 9 bases in between. Germline V lookup: CDR1 SEHNR, CDR2 FQNEAQ (reference sequence). CDR3 in amino acids: CASMGQMNTEAFF. The CDR3 DNA follows: TGTGCCAGCATGGGACAAATGAACACTGAAGCTTTCTTT.

The chain has TRBV7-7 and TRBJ2-5; D unclear. Germline V gene data show CDR1 as SSHAT and CDR2 as FNYEAQ (reference sequence). Trimming cost V 1 base and J 7 bases, with 16 bases left between them. This CDR3 is 15 amino acids long. The CDR3 sequence: CASSLDVLSSGTQYF. The CDR3 DNA follows: TGTGCCAGCAGCTTAGATGTTCTGTCCAGTGGGACCCAGTACTTC.